This T cell receptor beta chain comes out of a study of cytomegalovirus exposure and HLA in healthy donors. The study ran its PCR with 60 Vbeta and 13 Jbeta primers. Libraries were prepared by immunoSEQ multiplex PCR; TCRdb keeps only in-frame clonotypes and omits some of them. The sample shows about 210,000 clones, about four fifths of them seen only once. Findings and limits, study-wide: Association of a missense DCLRE1C variant with TCR beta V- and J-gene trimming was reported in a later analysis. A later analysis reported that several of the most significant clusters appeared to be linked to common viral pathogens, among them Epstein-Barr virus.

CDR3 length: 15 amino acids. V lost 3 bases to trimming and J lost 0 bases, with 10 bases between them. Germline CDR1 reads MRHNA; CDR2 reads SNTAGT. Worth noting for this clone: Its matching antigen is unknown.

Sequenced input: PBMCs. This receptor was obtained from a man aged 40-49 years in good health and CMV-seropositive. This chain links TRBV6-4 with TRBJ2-3; D unresolved. The CDR3 region has the DNA TGTGCCAGCAGTGAAATAAGGAGCAGCACAGATACGCAGTATTTT. Residues: CASSEIRSSTDTQYF.